The T cell receptor (beta chain) described here comes from a study of beta chain features in type 1 diabetes. Study-wide results and caveats: Moderately but significantly shorter TCRB CDR3s were found in Type 1 diabetes patients in all four CD4+ subsets.

V was pared by 10 bases and J by 1 base, with 11 bases between. The CDR3 is 12 residues long. Germline loops: CDR1 SNHLY, CDR2 FYNNEI. As every portion of the isolated RNA was reverse transcribed, the sequencing read expressed TCRB transcripts. TCRdb's copy holds only in-frame clones and misses some; the assay was immunoSEQ multiplex PCR. The data contain roughly 340,000 clones, approximately 13% of them seen just once; the ten biggest clones take up roughly 0.015%. Notes on this clone: Its antigen is unidentified.

The chain combines TRBV2 with TRBJ2-7, with D tentatively TRBD2 (5 bases). The sample taken for sequencing was naive CD4+ T cells from blood. The sequence was obtained from a woman under 30 with type 1 diabetes. The CDR3 coding sequence is TGTGCCATCCGGACTTTTTCCTACGAGCAGTACTTC. It is translated as CAIRTFSYEQYF.